This T cell receptor beta chain emerged from a study of shared clonotypes between healthy human individuals. Across the whole study: Each donor had three CD4 naive, three CD4 memory, two CD8 naive and one CD8 memory plate.

This CDR3 has 11 amino acids. Looked up from germline, CDR1 is MDHEN and CDR2 is SYDVKM. About this clone itself: Its cognate antigen is unknown.

Findings and limits, study-wide: A few donors shared about 5% of their naive CD4 clonotypes. Compared with memory subsets, naive subsets generally had larger estimated richness. Among donors, sharing of clonotypes was expected to be affected by sequencing depth.

Data came from immunoSEQ multiplex PCR; TCRdb stores just in-frame clones and leaves some out. The sample yields around 640,000 clones, about 96% seen once. The naive CD8 subset, CD45RO-negative cells positively selected for CCR7, excluded terminally differentiated effector memory CD45RA+ cells. This TCR was recovered from a woman aged 25 to 39 in good health. Sequencing was done on a sample of naive CD8+ T cells sorted from blood. The rearrangement uses TRBV28 and TRBJ2-3; D gene ambiguous. CDR3 in amino acids: CGTTGTDTQYF. In nucleotides, the CDR3 is TGTGGGACGACGGGCACAGATACGCAGTATTTT.